Given below is one TCR beta chain in context. Its antigen is unidentified. This record comes from a study of T-cell memory formation after mild COVID-19. Study context: TCR clusters were largely donor specific. Broader study findings: Pre-infection memory carried some responding clones, suggesting that cross-reactive memory joined.

TCRdb analysed the 5' RACE reads with MiXCR anew, one entry per CDR3 protein. The repertoire holds around 250,000 distinct CDR3 sequences, roughly 14% seen once, with 2% to 2.5% in the top ten. Germline V CDR1 and CDR2: SGHDT, YYEEEE. Trimming took off 1 base at V and 5 bases at J, with 3 bases between the two ends. CDR3 length equals 11 residues. Material for sequencing was PBMCs or a T cell subset sorted from them (not recorded which). The receptor comes from an adult woman who had mild COVID-19 (a few samples of this study predate the infection). Cell type and time point are not known. The chain uses TRBV5-6 and TRBJ1-2; D is unclear. The CDR3 region has the DNA TGTGCCAGCAGCTTGCAGTATGGCTACACCTTC. Residues: CASSLQYGYTF.